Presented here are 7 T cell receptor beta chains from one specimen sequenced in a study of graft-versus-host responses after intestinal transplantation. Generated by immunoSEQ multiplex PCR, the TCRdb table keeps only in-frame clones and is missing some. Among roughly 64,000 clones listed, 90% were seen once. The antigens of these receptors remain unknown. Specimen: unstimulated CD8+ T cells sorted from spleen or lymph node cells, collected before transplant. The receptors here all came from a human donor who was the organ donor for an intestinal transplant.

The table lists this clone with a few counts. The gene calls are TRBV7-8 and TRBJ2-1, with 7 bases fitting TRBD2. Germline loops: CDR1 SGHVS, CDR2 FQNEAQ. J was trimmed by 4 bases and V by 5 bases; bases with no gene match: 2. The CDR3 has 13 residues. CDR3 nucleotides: TGTGCCAGCAGCAGGACTAGTTACAATGAGCAGTTCTTC. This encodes CASSRTSYNEQFF. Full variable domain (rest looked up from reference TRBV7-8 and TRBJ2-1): GAGVSQSPRYKVAKRGQDVALRCDPISGHVSLFWYQQALGQGPEFLTYFQNEAQLDKSGLPSDRFFAERPEGSVSTLKIQRTQQEDSAVYLCASSRTSYNEQFFGPGTRLTVL.

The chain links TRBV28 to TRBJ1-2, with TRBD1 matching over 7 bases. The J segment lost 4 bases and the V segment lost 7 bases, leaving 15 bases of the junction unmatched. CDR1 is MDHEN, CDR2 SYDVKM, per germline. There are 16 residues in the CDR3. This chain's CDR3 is CASNKPGQSLVYGYTF. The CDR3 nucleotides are TGTGCCAGCAACAAACCGGGACAGTCACTTGTCTATGGCTACACCTTC.

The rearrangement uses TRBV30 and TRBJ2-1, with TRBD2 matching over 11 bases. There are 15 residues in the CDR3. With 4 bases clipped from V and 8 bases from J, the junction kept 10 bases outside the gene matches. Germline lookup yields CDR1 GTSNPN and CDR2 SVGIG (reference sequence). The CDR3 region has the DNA TGTGCCTGGAATGGGGTAGCGGGAGGGCCTGATGAGCAGTTCTTC. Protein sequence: CAWNGVAGGPDEQFF.

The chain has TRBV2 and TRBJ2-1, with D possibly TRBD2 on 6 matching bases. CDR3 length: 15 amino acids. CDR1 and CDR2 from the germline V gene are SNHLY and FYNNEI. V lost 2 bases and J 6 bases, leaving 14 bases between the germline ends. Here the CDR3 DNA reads TGTGCCAGCAGTGAAAGGAGGCGGGACTCCAATGAGCAGTTCTTC. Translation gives CASSERRRDSNEQFF.

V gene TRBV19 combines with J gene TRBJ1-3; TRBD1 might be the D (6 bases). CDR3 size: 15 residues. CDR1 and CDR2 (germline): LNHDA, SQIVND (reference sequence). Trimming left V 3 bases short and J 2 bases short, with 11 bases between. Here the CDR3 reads CASSMAGAPGNTIYF. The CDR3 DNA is TGTGCCAGTAGTATGGCAGGGGCCCCTGGAAACACCATATATTTT.

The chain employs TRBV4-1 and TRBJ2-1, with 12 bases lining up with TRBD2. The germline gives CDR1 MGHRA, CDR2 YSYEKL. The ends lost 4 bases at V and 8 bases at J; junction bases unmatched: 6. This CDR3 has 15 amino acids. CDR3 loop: CASSLLAGGRHEQFF. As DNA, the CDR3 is TGCGCCAGCAGCCTTCTAGCGGGAGGGCGCCATGAGCAGTTCTTC.

CDR3 residues: CASRSGLNNEQFF. As DNA, the CDR3 is TGTGCCAGCAGGTCAGGACTAAACAATGAGCAGTTCTTC. The V call is TRBV5-6, the J call TRBJ2-1; a possible D gene is TRBD2 (6 bases). Germline-derived CDR1 and CDR2 are SGHDT and YYEEEE. This CDR3 has 13 amino acids. V lost 5 bases to trimming and J lost 5 bases, with 11 bases between them.